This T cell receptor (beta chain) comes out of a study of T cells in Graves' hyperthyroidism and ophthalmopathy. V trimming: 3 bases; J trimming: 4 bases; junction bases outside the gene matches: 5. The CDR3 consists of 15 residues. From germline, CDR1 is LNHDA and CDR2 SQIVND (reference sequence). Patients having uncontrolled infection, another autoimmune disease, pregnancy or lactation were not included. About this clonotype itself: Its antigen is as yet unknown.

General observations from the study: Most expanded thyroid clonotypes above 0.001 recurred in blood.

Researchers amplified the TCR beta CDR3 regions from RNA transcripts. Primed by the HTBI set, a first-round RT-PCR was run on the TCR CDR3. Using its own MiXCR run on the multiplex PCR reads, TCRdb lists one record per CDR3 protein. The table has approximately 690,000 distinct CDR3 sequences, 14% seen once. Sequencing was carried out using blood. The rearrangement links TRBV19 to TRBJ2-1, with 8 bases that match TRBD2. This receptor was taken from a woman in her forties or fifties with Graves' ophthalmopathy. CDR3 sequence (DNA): TGTGCCAGTAGTATTGGGCTAGCGGGTTACAATGAGCAGTTCTTC. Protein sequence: CASSIGLAGYNEQFF.